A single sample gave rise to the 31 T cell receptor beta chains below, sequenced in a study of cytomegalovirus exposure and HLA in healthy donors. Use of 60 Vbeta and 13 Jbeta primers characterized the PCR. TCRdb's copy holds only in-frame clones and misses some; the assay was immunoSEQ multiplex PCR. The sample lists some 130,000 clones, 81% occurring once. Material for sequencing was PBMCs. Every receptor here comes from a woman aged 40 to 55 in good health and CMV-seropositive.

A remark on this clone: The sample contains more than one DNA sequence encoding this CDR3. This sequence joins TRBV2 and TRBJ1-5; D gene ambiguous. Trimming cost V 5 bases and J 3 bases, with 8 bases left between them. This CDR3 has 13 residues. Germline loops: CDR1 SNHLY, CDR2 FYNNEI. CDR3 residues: CASSRDTNQPQHF. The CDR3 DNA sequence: TGTGCCAGCAGTCGAGACACCAATCAGCCCCAGCATTTT.

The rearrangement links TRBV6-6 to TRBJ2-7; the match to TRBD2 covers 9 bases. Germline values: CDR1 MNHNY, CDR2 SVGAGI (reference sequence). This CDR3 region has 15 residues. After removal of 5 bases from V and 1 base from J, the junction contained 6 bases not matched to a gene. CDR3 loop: CASSVSSGDSYEQYF. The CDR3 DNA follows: TGTGCCAGCAGTGTTTCTAGCGGGGATTCCTACGAGCAGTACTTC.

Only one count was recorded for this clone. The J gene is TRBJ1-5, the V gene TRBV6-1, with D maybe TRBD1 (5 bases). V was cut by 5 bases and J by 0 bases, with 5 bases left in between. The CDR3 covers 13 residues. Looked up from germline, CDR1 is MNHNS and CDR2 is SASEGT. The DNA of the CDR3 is TGTGCCAGCAGTCAGGGTAGCAATCAGCCCCAGCATTTT. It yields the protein CASSQGSNQPQHF.

DNA for the CDR3: TGTGCCAGTAGTATAAGCGTAAACAGGCCCTTGAACACTGAAGCTTTCTTT. Translation: CASSISVNRPLNTEAFF. The gene calls are TRBV19 and TRBJ1-1, with D perhaps TRBD1 (5 bases). CDR1 and CDR2 from the germline V gene are LNHDA and SQIVND (reference sequence). With 2 bases removed from V and 0 bases from J, the gap between germline ends came to 16 bases. The length of the CDR3 is 17 residues.

In DNA, the CDR3 is TGTGCCAGCAGCTTAGATAGGGGCGACCAAGAGACCCAGTACTTC. It specifies CASSLDRGDQETQYF. The rearrangement uses TRBV2 and TRBJ2-5; tentatively, D is TRBD1 (5 bases). In germline, CDR1 is SNHLY, CDR2 FYNNEI. Trimming removed 6 bases at V and 0 bases at J, with 14 bases between. The CDR3 is 15 amino acids.

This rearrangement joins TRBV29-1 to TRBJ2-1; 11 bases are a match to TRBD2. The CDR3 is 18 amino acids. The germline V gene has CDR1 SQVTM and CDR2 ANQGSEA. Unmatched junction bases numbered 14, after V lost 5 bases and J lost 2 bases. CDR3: CSVLRGLAGGNPYNEQFF. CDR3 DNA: TGCAGCGTTCTAAGGGGGCTAGCGGGGGGAAACCCCTACAATGAGCAGTTCTTC.

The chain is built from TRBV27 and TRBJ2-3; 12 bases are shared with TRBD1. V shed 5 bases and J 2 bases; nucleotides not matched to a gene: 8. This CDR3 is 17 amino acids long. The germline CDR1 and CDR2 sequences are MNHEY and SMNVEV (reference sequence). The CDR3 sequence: CASSPWDRGRLTDTQYF. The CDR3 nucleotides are TGTGCCAGCAGTCCCTGGGACAGGGGGCGGCTCACAGATACGCAGTATTTT.

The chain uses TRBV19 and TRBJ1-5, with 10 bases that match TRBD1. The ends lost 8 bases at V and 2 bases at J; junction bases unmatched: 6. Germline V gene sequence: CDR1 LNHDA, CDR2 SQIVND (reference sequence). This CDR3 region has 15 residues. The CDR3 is CASLDRGWGNQPQHF. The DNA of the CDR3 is TGTGCCAGTCTGGACAGGGGGTGGGGCAATCAGCCCCAGCATTTT.

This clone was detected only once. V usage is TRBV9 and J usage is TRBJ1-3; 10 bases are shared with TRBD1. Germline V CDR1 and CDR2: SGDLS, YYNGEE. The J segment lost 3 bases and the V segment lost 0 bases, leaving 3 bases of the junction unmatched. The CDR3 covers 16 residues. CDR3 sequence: CASSVGTGGGGNTIYF. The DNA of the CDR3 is TGTGCCAGCAGCGTAGGGACAGGGGGAGGTGGAAACACCATATATTTT.

The CDR3 reads CASSARLAGTGNTGELFF. For the CDR3, the DNA is TGTGCCAGCAGCGCCCGACTAGCGGGTACGGGGAACACCGGGGAGCTGTTTTTT. The chain recombines TRBV9 with TRBJ2-2; 10 bases are shared with TRBD2. Germline values: CDR1 SGDLS, CDR2 YYNGEE. Trimming took 3 bases from V and 1 from J; bases not matched to a gene: 9. The CDR3 sequence is 18 residues long. Complete variable domain (other parts from reference TRBV9 and TRBJ2-2): DSGVTQTPKHLITATGQRVTLRCSPRSGDLSVYWYQQSLDQGLQFLIQYYNGEERAKGNILERFSAQQFPDLHSELNLSSLELGDSALYFCASSARLAGTGNTGELFFGEGSRLTVL.

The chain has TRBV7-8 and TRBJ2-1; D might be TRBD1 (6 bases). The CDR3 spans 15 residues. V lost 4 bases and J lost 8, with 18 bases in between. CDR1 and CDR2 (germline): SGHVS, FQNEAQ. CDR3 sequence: CASSSDQRGTDEQFF. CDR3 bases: TGTGCCAGCAGCTCCGACCAGAGGGGGACGGATGAGCAGTTCTTC.

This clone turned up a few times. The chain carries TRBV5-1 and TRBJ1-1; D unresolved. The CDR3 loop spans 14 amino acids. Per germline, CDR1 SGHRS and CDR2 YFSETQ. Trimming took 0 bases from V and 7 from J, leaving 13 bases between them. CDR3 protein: CASSLGHRSNEAFF. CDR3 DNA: TGCGCCAGCAGCTTGGGACACCGGTCGAATGAAGCTTTCTTT.

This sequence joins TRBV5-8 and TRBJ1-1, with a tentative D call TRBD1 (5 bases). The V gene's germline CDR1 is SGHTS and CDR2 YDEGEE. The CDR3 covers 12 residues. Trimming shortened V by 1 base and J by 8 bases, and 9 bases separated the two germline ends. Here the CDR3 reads CASSLTRAEAFF. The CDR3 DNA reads TGTGCCAGCAGCTTGACCAGGGCAGAAGCTTTCTTT.

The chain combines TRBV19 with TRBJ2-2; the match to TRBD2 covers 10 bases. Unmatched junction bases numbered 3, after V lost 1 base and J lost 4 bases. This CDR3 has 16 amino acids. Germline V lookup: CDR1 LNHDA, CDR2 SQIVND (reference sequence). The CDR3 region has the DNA TGTGCCAGTAGTATAGTTAGCGGGGGGCCCACCGGGGAGCTGTTTTTT. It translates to CASSIVSGGPTGELFF.

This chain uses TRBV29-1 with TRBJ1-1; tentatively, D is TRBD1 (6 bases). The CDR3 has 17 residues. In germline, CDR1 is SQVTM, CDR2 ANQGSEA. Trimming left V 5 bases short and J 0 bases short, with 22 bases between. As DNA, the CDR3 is TGCAGCGTTAAGCGGTCGGACAGACCAGTCATGAACACTGAAGCTTTCTTT. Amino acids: CSVKRSDRPVMNTEAFF.

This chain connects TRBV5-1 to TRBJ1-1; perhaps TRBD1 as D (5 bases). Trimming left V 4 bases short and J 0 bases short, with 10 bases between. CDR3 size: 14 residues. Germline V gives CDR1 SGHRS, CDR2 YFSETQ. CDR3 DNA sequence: TGCGCCAGCAGCCTAGGGGACTTGAACACTGAAGCTTTCTTT. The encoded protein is CASSLGDLNTEAFF.

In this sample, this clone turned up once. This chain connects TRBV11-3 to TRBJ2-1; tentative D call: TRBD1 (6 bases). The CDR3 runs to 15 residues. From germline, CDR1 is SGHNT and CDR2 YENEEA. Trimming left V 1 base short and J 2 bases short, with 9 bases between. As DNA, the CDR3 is TGTGCCAGCAGCTTAGGGGGGCCCACCTACAATGAGCAGTTCTTC. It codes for CASSLGGPTYNEQFF.

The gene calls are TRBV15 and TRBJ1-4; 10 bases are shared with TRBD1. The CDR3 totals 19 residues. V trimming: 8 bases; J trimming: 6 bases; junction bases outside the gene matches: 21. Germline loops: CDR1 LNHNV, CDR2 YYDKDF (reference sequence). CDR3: CATSRDRGKGRRRDEKLFF. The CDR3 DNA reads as TGTGCCACCTCTCGGGACAGGGGCAAAGGGCGGCGGCGCGATGAAAAACTGTTTTTT.

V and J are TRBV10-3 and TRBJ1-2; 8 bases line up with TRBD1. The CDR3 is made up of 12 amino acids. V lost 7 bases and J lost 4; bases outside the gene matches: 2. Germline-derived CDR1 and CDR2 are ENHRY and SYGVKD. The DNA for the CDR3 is TGTGCCATCATGACAGGGGCCTATGGCTACACCTTC. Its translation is CAIMTGAYGYTF.

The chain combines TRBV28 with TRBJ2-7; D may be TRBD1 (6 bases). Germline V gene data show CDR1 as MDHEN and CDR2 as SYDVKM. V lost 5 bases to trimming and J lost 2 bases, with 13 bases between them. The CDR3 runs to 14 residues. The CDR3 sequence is CASSLQGLAYEQYF. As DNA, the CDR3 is TGTGCCAGCAGTCTCCAGGGGTTGGCCTACGAGCAGTACTTC.

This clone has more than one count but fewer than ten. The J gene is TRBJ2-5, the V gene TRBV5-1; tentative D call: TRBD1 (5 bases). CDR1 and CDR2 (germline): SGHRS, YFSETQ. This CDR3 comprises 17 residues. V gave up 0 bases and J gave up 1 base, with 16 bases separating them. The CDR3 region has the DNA TGCGCCAGCAGCTTGGGGTCCAACTGGGGCTTCCAAGAGACCCAGTACTTC. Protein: CASSLGSNWGFQETQYF.

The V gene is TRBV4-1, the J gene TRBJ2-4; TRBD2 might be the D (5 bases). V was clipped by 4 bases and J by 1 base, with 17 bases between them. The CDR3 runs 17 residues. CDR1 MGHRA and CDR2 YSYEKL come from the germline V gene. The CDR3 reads CASSPTRGMGAKNIQYF. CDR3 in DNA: TGCGCCAGCAGCCCCACTCGGGGAATGGGGGCCAAAAACATTCAGTACTTC.

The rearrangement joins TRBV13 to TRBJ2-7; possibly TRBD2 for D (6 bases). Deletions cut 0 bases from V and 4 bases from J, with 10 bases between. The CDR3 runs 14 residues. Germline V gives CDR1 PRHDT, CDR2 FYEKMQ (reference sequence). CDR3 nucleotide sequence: TGTGCCAGCAGCTTAGGCCGGAGGGGATACGAGCAGTACTTC. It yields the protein CASSLGRRGYEQYF.

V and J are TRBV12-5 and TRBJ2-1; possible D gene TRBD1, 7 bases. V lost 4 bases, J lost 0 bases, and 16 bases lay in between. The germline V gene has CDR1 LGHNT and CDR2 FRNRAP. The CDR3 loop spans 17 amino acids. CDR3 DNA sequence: TGTGCTAGTGGTTCACCCTCAGGGGGGAACTCCTACAATGAGCAGTTCTTC. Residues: CASGSPSGGNSYNEQFF.

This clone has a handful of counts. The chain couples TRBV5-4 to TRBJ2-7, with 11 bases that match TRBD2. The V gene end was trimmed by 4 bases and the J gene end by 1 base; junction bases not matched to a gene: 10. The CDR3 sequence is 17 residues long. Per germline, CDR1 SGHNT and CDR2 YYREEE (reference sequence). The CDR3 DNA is TGTGCCAGCAGCCCTACTAGCGGGGGAACATTATCCTACGAGCAGTACTTC. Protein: CASSPTSGGTLSYEQYF.

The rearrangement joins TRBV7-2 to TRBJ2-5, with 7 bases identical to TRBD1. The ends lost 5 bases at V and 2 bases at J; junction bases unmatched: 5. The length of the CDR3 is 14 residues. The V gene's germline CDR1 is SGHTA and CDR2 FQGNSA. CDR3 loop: CASSQTGWQETQYF. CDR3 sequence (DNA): TGTGCCAGCAGCCAGACAGGGTGGCAAGAGACCCAGTACTTC.

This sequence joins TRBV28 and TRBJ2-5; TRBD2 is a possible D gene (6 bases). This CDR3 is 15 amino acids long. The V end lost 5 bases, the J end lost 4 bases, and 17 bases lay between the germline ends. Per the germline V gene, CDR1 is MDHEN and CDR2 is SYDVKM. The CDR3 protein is CASSHSGISSETQYF. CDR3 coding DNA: TGTGCCAGCAGTCATAGCGGTATTTCCTCAGAGACCCAGTACTTC.

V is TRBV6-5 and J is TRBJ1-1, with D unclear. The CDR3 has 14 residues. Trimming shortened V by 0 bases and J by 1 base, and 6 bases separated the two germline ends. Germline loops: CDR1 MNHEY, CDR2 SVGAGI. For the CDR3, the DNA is TGTGCCAGCAGTTACTCTCGGAGGAACACTGAAGCTTTCTTT. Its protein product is CASSYSRRNTEAFF.

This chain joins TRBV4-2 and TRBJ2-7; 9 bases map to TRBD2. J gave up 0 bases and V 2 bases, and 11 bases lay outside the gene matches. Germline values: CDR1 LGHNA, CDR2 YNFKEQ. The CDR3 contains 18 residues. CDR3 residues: CASSQLGLASGGSYEQYF. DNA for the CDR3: TGTGCCAGCAGCCAACTGGGACTAGCTTCGGGTGGCTCCTACGAGCAGTACTTC.

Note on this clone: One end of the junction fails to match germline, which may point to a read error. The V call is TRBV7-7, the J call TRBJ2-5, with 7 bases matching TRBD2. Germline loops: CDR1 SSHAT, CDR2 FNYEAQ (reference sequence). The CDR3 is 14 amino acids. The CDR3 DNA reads TGTGCTAGCAGCCCCGGACCTAGCGGAGAGACCCAGTACTTC. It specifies CASSPGPSGETQYF.

CDR3 residues: CATSRGEISTNEKLFF. CDR3 DNA: TGTGCCACCAGCAGAGGGGAGATCTCAACTAATGAAAAACTGTTTTTT. This chain links TRBV15 with TRBJ1-4, with no clear D. The ends were cut back, 1 base at V and 0 bases at J, with 9 bases in the middle. The germline CDR1 and CDR2 sequences are LNHNV and YYDKDF (reference sequence). The CDR3 runs to 16 residues.